This T cell receptor (beta chain) came from a study of Ad26.COV2.S vaccination and SARS-CoV-2 variants (dated by TCRdb to about 2021). Turning to the overall study: Donors in the vaccine arm were drawn from COV1001, a phase I-IIa trial of Ad26.COV2.S in healthy adults that was multicentre, randomized, double-blind and placebo-controlled. Ad26.COV2.S was given intramuscularly at 5x10^10 or 1x10^11 viral particles, as a single shot or as two shots 56 days apart. TCRbeta repertoire sequencing served as the tool for gauging how specific and how broad the SARS-CoV-2-reactive T cell receptors were following Ad26.COV2.S vaccination. The TCR-sequenced set comprised approximately 32 samples: around 20 Ad26.COV2.S vaccine recipients, 5 placebo recipients and 8 SARS-CoV-2 convalescent individuals. Trial participants were randomized into five groups of five, in which low-dose or high-dose Ad26.COV2.S was given once or twice, or placebo was given on both occasions. Investigators remained blinded to trial group allocation during experiments and outcome assessment.

Concerning this clone itself: The antigen this receptor binds is unknown. Base-call qualities are not available, and no considerably larger clone is one nucleotide away.

Reading the label with the study, this specimen's treatment or condition is: around 19 received Ad26.COV2.S at low or high dose, single or two shots; five or six received placebo; per-sample allocation not given. Repertoires of vaccine and placebo recipients were sequenced from samples collected on day 63 after the first injection. Cohort 1b enrolled around 24 adults aged 18-55 years at a single site in Boston, USA, between 29 July and 7 August 2020. Ad26.COV2.S was a replication-incompetent adenovirus type 26 vector that expressed a prefusion-stabilized SARS-CoV-2 spike protein derived from the original Wuhan strain. Here is what the overall study found, with its caveats: According to the authors, total T cell responses may have been underestimated by the TCR breadth and depth analyses. After vaccination, substantial breadth of spike-specific CD8+ and CD4+ T cell responses was reported. The study lacked the statistical power to compare responses across vaccine doses or regimens. Comparable non-spike TCR breadth was observed between vaccine and placebo recipients, consistent with only spike being contained in the vaccine. Ad26.COV2.S recipients had higher spike-specific TCR breadth than placebo recipients (P = 0.0014).

The immunoSEQ Assay was used to sequence TCRbeta CDR3 regions. After extraction, genomic DNA underwent amplification by bias-controlled multiplex PCR, followed by high-throughput sequencing. The study's own analysis went as follows. To quantify the absolute abundance of each unique TCRbeta CDR3 region, sequences were collapsed and filtered. T cell fraction was estimated by normalizing TCRbeta template counts to usable DNA, which was measured by amplifying reference genes present in all nucleated cells. Repertoire TCRs were annotated as SARS-CoV-2-specific by exact matching of V gene, CDR3 amino acid sequence and J gene to a known reactive TCR set. The reference SARS-CoV-2 TCR set was derived from MIRA and filtered for enrichment in COVID-19-positive ImmuneCODE repertoires, a step that removed public or cross-reactive TCRs. Based on the MIRA antigens, annotated TCRs were further analysed at the level of specific ORF or position within ORF. Breadth was defined as annotated unique rearrangements over total unique productive rearrangements; depth was the summed frequency of those rearrangements. TCR breadth was compared between groups using two-sided Wilcoxon rank-sum tests. TCRdb carries this immuneACCESS record with in-frame sequences only. Its versions omit some clonotypes, under half of them owing to an unresolved V gene in the studies checked, with the rest unexplained. The V and J calls and clone size were taken over from that table, and D and trimming were inferred from the DNA. Here the sample has a few hundred thousand clones; around 88% occur a single time. The top ten clones comprise roughly 3% of the sample.

CDR1 and CDR2 are read off the germline V gene (reference sequence) as LNHDA and SQIVND. Inclusive of the bounding cysteine and phenylalanine, the CDR3 is 15 residues long. Only the CDR3 DNA is retained, 45 bases long and in frame from the first base. V is clipped by 3 bases and J by 7 bases, and the sequence between their germline boundaries is 16 bases long. This specimen consisted of peripheral blood, obtained in a trial of Ad26.COV2.S vaccine versus placebo. This sequence was found in a person between 18 and 59 years old who received the Ad26.COV2.S COVID-19 vaccine or a placebo. Here the chain combines TRBV19 and TRBJ1-5, with an unclear D gene assignment. The CDR3 protein: CASSIKKQDGQPQHF. Here is the DNA: TGTGCCAGTAGTATTAAAAAACAAGACGGGCAGCCCCAGCATTTT.